Below, 24 T cell receptor beta chains from the same sample are listed, as sequenced in a study of control samples from healthy donors and cancer patients. Method: immunoSEQ multiplex PCR; TCRdb's copy keeps in-frame clones and lacks some. The sample holds about 140,000 clones, roughly nine tenths seen once. The sequenced material came from blood. The receptor source for this set is a man between 18 and 29 years old in good health.

The rearrangement uses TRBV6-1 and TRBJ1-4; no definite D call. Per the germline V gene, CDR1 is MNHNS and CDR2 is SASEGT. The CDR3 covers 15 residues. V lost 3 bases to trimming and J lost 8 bases, with 16 bases between them. Here the CDR3 DNA reads TGTGCCAGCAGTGAGCCGGGCCTAACCCAAGAAAAACTGTTTTTT. Translated: CASSEPGLTQEKLFF.

The rearrangement uses TRBV7-2 and TRBJ2-7, with D unclear. Germline V gives CDR1 SGHTA, CDR2 FQGNSA. The CDR3 runs 14 residues. Trimming took 5 bases from V and 1 from J, leaving 12 bases between them. CDR3 sequence: CASSPRAESYEQYF. CDR3 in DNA: TGTGCCAGCAGCCCTAGAGCTGAGTCCTACGAGCAGTACTTC.

The chain links TRBV14 to TRBJ2-1; D perhaps matches TRBD2 (5 bases). Germline CDR1 reads SGHDN; CDR2 reads FVKESK. This CDR3 is 14 amino acids long. V lost 0 bases and J 9 bases, leaving 12 bases between the germline ends. This CDR3 is CASSQELDVGEQFF. The CDR3 DNA is TGTGCCAGCAGCCAAGAACTAGACGTGGGTGAGCAGTTCTTC. Full variable domain (remainder filled in from reference TRBV14 and TRBJ2-1): EAGVTQFPSHSVIEKGQTVTLRCDPISGHDNLYWYRRVMGKEIKFLLHFVKESKQDESGMPNNRFLAERTGGTYSTLKVQPAELEDSGVYFCASSQELDVGEQFFGPGTRLTVL.

Written as DNA, the CDR3 is TGTGCCAGCAGCCAAGGCGGGGAGACCCAGTACTTC. It encodes CASSQGGETQYF. The chain carries TRBV4-2 and TRBJ2-5; maybe TRBD2 (5 bases). This CDR3 has 12 amino acids. CDR1 and CDR2 (germline): LGHNA, YNFKEQ. Deletions cut 1 base from V and 5 bases from J, with 5 bases between.

The genes are TRBV7-2 and TRBJ2-5; the D is unclear. This CDR3 is 14 amino acids long. Per germline, CDR1 SGHTA and CDR2 FQGNSA. V lost 1 base to trimming and J lost 1 base, with 7 bases between them. The CDR3 bases are TGTGCCAGCAGCTTAGATCCGGCCCAAGAGACCCAGTACTTC. This encodes CASSLDPAQETQYF.

The chain carries TRBV10-3 and TRBJ2-1; 11 bases match TRBD2. The CDR3 consists of 17 residues. The V and J ends lost 5 bases and 5 bases, in that order; junction bases with no gene match: 11. The germline V gene encodes CDR1 ENHRY and CDR2 SYGVKD. CDR3 sequence: CAISSTSPSGGNNEQFF. The CDR3 DNA reads TGTGCCATCAGTTCGACGTCCCCTAGCGGGGGGAACAATGAGCAGTTCTTC.

This chain links TRBV20-1 with TRBJ2-7, with TRBD2 matching 9 bases. The trim removed 8 bases at V and 7 bases at J, leaving 6 bases unmatched. CDR1 and CDR2 from the germline V gene are DFQATT and SNEGSKA (reference sequence). The CDR3 runs to 11 residues. CDR3 DNA: TGCAGTTGGATAGCGGGGGTGGAGCAGTACTTC. The encoded protein is CSWIAGVEQYF.

J is TRBJ2-1 and V is TRBV30; D perhaps matches TRBD2 (6 bases). V lost 0 bases and J 2 bases, leaving 11 bases between the germline ends. The CDR3 length is 15 residues. The germline CDR1 and CDR2 sequences are GTSNPN and SVGIG (reference sequence). The CDR3 DNA reads TGTGCCTGGAGTGTACGCGGGGCGACCTACAATGAGCAGTTCTTC. This codes for CAWSVRGATYNEQFF. The entire variable domain, with the rest obtained from reference TRBV30 and TRBJ2-1, is as follows: SQTIHQWPATLVQPVGSPLSLECTVEGTSNPNLYWYRQAAGRGLQLLFYSVGIGQISSEVPQNLSASRPQDRQFILSSKKLLLSDSGFYLCAWSVRGATYNEQFFGPGTRLTVL.

The chain recombines TRBV29-1 with TRBJ1-2; D uncertain. With 5 bases removed from V and 1 base from J, the gap between germline ends came to 5 bases. The V gene's germline CDR1 is SQVTM and CDR2 ANQGSEA. The CDR3 loop spans 11 amino acids. Here the CDR3 DNA reads TGCAGCGTTACAGATAACTATGGCTACACCTTC. It specifies CSVTDNYGYTF.

The rearrangement links TRBV19 to TRBJ2-3, with D maybe TRBD2 (5 bases). V lost 7 bases and J lost 0, with 8 bases in between. The CDR3 totals 13 residues. The germline V gene encodes CDR1 LNHDA and CDR2 SQIVND (reference sequence). This CDR3 is CASNRGSTDTQYF. In nucleotides, the CDR3 is TGTGCCAGTAATCGGGGTAGCACAGATACGCAGTATTTT.

DNA of the CDR3: TGTGCCAGCAGCTTATATCGGGGCGGGCGCTCTGGGGCCAACGTCCTGACTTTC. Translated, it gives CASSLYRGGRSGANVLTF. This chain joins TRBV7-2 and TRBJ2-6, with D tentatively TRBD1 or TRBD2 (5 bases each). Germline CDR1 SGHTA, CDR2 FQGNSA. The V and J ends lost 2 bases and 0 bases respectively, with 14 bases between them. The CDR3 is made up of 18 amino acids.

J is TRBJ1-2 and V is TRBV3-1 (or the pseudogene TRBV3-2); 8 bases line up with TRBD1. There are 16 residues in the CDR3. Trimming took 1 base from V and 4 from J; bases not matched to a gene: 8. The V gene's germline CDR1 is LGHDT and CDR2 YNNKEL (reference sequence). Written as DNA, the CDR3 is TGTGCCAGCAGCCAAGGAGCCACAGGGGGATCCTATGGCTACACCTTC. Residues: CASSQGATGGSYGYTF.

This chain connects TRBV10-3 to TRBJ1-5, with D hard to call. The germline V gene has CDR1 ENHRY and CDR2 SYGVKD. The CDR3 is made up of 13 amino acids. Trimming stripped 3 bases from V and 5 bases from J, with 8 bases between. CDR3 protein: CAISDYTDQPQHF. Written as DNA, the CDR3 is TGTGCCATCAGTGACTACACGGATCAGCCCCAGCATTTT.

The sample holds one count of this clone. This sequence joins TRBV5-1 and TRBJ2-7; the match to TRBD1 covers 8 bases. V lost 6 bases to trimming and J lost 2 bases; unmatched junction nucleotides: 4. This CDR3 is built from 13 residues. CDR1 is SGHRS, CDR2 YFSETQ, per germline. The CDR3 DNA reads as TGCGCCAGCACCCCGGACAGGGCCTACGAGCAGTACTTC. Encoded protein: CASTPDRAYEQYF. Together with reference TRBV5-1 and TRBJ2-7, the CDR3 gives the full variable domain: KAGVTQTPRYLIKTRGQQVTLSCSPISGHRSVSWYQQTPGQGLQFLFEYFSETQRNKGNFPGRFSGRQFSNSRSEMNVSTLELGDSALYLCASTPDRAYEQYFGPGTRLTVT.

The V and J genes are TRBV9 and TRBJ2-1, with TRBD2 identical over 9 bases. There are 15 residues in the CDR3. Germline V lookup: CDR1 SGDLS, CDR2 YYNGEE. The V and J ends lost 0 bases and 8 bases, in that order; junction bases with no gene match: 6. CDR3 region: CASSVGGGALHEQFF. CDR3 bases: TGTGCCAGCAGCGTAGGCGGGGGGGCCCTCCATGAGCAGTTCTTC.

CDR3 sequence: CASSLQGITYGYTF. CDR3 nucleotides: TGCGCCAGCAGCTTACAGGGGATTACTTATGGCTACACCTTC. The chain uses TRBV5-1 and TRBJ1-2; 7 nucleotides line up with TRBD1. The CDR3 loop spans 14 amino acids. Germline V CDR1 and CDR2: SGHRS, YFSETQ. J lost 5 bases, V lost 2 bases, and 6 bases had no gene match.

The chain links TRBV5-8 to TRBJ1-4; 9 positions agree with TRBD1. V lost 3 bases to trimming and J lost 8 bases; unmatched junction nucleotides: 17. Germline V CDR1 and CDR2: SGHTS, YDEGEE. This CDR3 spans 18 amino acids. In DNA form, the CDR3 reads TGTGCCAGCAGCTACGGACAGGGGCAGGGGGTAATGAAGGAAAAACTGTTTTTT. Residues: CASSYGQGQGVMKEKLFF.

This clone was observed once. The chain uses TRBV2 and TRBJ1-1; TRBD1 matches at 7 bases. This CDR3 has 13 residues. V shed 4 bases and J 4 bases; nucleotides not matched to a gene: 3. Germline V lookup: CDR1 SNHLY, CDR2 FYNNEI. The CDR3 nucleotides are TGTGCCAGCAGTGTCGACAGGGCCACTGAAGCTTTCTTT. This gives the protein CASSVDRATEAFF.

The chain couples TRBV3-1 (or the pseudogene TRBV3-2) to TRBJ2-7; 7 bases map to TRBD2. V lost 1 base, J lost 7 bases, and 7 bases stayed unmatched. Germline assignment: CDR1 LGHDT and CDR2 YNNKEL (reference sequence). The CDR3 covers 14 residues. CDR3 nucleotide sequence: TGTGCCAGCAGCCAAGGGAATTGGGGGGGAGAGCAGTACTTC. Its translation: CASSQGNWGGEQYF.

This clone was counted once. The genes are TRBV24-1 and TRBJ2-1; D remains ambiguous. This CDR3 spans 11 amino acids. Germline V gene sequence: CDR1 KGHDR, CDR2 SFDVKD. V gave up 6 bases and J gave up 13 bases, with 12 bases separating them. The CDR3 nucleotides read TGTGCCACCAGTTACGGCAGCAATCAGTTCTTC. Protein: CATSYGSNQFF.

V and J are TRBV5-1 and TRBJ1-2; D is ambiguous. V shed 4 bases and J shed 8 bases, with 12 bases lying between them. The CDR3 has 12 residues. The V gene's germline CDR1 is SGHRS and CDR2 YFSETQ. CDR3 sequence (DNA): TGCGCCAGCAGCGGCGGAGGATGGGGCTACACCTTC. Protein sequence: CASSGGGWGYTF. Full variable domain (rest looked up from reference TRBV5-1 and TRBJ1-2): KAGVTQTPRYLIKTRGQQVTLSCSPISGHRSVSWYQQTPGQGLQFLFEYFSETQRNKGNFPGRFSGRQFSNSRSEMNVSTLELGDSALYLCASSGGGWGYTFGSGTRLTVV.

This chain links TRBV11-2 with TRBJ1-2; the match to TRBD1 covers 9 bases. V shed 7 bases and J 4 bases; nucleotides not matched to a gene: 7. The CDR3 is 14 residues long. Germline lookup yields CDR1 SGHAT and CDR2 FQNNGV. The CDR3 is CASTSDRGGYGYTF. In nucleotides, the CDR3 is TGTGCCAGCACTTCGGACAGGGGCGGCTATGGCTACACCTTC. Using reference TRBV11-2 and TRBJ1-2 for the parts outside the CDR3, the full variable domain is EAGVAQSPRYKIIEKRQSVAFWCNPISGHATLYWYQQILGQGPKLLIQFQNNGVVDDSQLPKDRFSAERLKGVDSTLKIQPAKLEDSAVYLCASTSDRGGYGYTFGSGTRLTVV.

The gene calls are TRBV25-1 and TRBJ1-6; TRBD1 matches 7 bases. V lost 2 bases and J lost 12; bases outside the gene matches: 13. The CDR3 extends over 16 amino acids. CDR1 is MGHDK and CDR2 is SYGVNS in the germline V gene. This CDR3 reads CASSEEVRDNRGPLHF. The CDR3 DNA reads TGTGCCAGCAGTGAAGAGGTACGGGACAACAGGGGACCCCTCCACTTT.

This chain joins TRBV5-1 and TRBJ2-2; 14 bases align to TRBD2. Germline assignment: CDR1 SGHRS and CDR2 YFSETQ. There are 17 residues in the CDR3. J gave up 0 bases and V 8 bases, and 6 bases lay outside the gene matches. CDR3 in amino acids: CASRTSGGWTNTGELFF. The DNA for the CDR3 is TGCGCCAGTCGGACTAGCGGGGGGTGGACGAACACCGGGGAGCTGTTTTTT.